These 25 T cell receptor beta chains came from one sample sequenced in a study of identical twins. One entry per CDR3 protein results from TCRdb running MiXCR on the 5' RACE reads. The repertoire holds about 660,000 distinct CDR3 sequences, with under 9% as singletons. This sample was also put to use in a study of yellow fever vaccine responses in identical twins.

The sequenced sample consisted of PBMCs. The receptors derive from a young woman in good health.

The table lists this clonotype with a few counts. The rearrangement uses TRBV24-1 and TRBJ2-3, with no clear D. CDR3 length equals 13 residues. V was pared by 4 bases and J by 5 bases, with 9 bases between. The germline gives CDR1 KGHDR, CDR2 SFDVKD. CDR3: CATSDRRRDTQYF. The CDR3 bases are TGTGCCACCAGTGACCGACGGAGAGATACGCAGTATTTT.

This clonotype occurred a few times. This chain links TRBV5-6 with TRBJ1-4; 9 bases fit TRBD1. CDR1 is SGHDT, CDR2 YYEEEE, per germline. The CDR3 runs 19 residues. V was pared by 0 bases and J by 6 bases, with 15 bases of the junction left unmatched. The CDR3 sequence is CASSLALDRGVYPYEKLFF. For the CDR3, the DNA is TGTGCCAGCAGCTTGGCCTTGGACAGGGGCGTTTACCCTTATGAAAAACTGTTTTTT.

Many counts were recorded for this clonotype. The genes are TRBV6-1 and TRBJ2-7, with 7 bases lining up with TRBD2. Trimming removed 2 bases from V and 6 bases from J; junction bases left unmatched: 7. CDR3 size: 14 residues. Germline V CDR1 and CDR2: MNHNS, SASEGT. CDR3 nucleotides: TGTGCCAGCAGTGAACTCTGGGGGGGGAGCGAGCAGTACTTC. Translated, it gives CASSELWGGSEQYF.

This clonotype was counted between two and nine times. The rearrangement joins TRBV2 to TRBJ2-2, with D maybe TRBD1 (6 bases). This CDR3 region has 13 residues. The germline V gene encodes CDR1 SNHLY and CDR2 FYNNEI. V lost 9 bases and J lost 5, with 13 bases in between. For the CDR3, the DNA is TGTGCCAGTAACTTCCAGGGGACCGGGGAGCTGTTTTTT. It specifies CASNFQGTGELFF. Full variable domain (outside the CDR3, taken from reference TRBV2 and TRBJ2-2): EPEVTQTPSHQVTQMGQEVILRCVPISNHLYFYWYRQILGQKVEFLVSFYNNEISEKSEIFDDQFSVERPDGSNFTLKIRSTKLEDSAMYFCASNFQGTGELFFGEGSRLTVL.

V usage is TRBV6-5 and J usage is TRBJ2-7; tentative D call: TRBD2 (5 bases). V lost 0 bases, J lost 1 base, and 10 bases lay in between. Per the germline V gene, CDR1 is MNHEY and CDR2 is SVGAGI. The CDR3 runs to 15 residues. The DNA for the CDR3 is TGTGCCAGCAGTTACTCGATGCCGGGGTCCTACGAGCAGTACTTC. Translation gives CASSYSMPGSYEQYF.

This clonotype occurred many times. This chain uses TRBV29-1 with TRBJ1-1; D call uncertain. The V gene's germline CDR1 is SQVTM and CDR2 ANQGSEA. Trimming took off 6 bases at V and 3 bases at J, with 17 bases between the two ends. The CDR3 length is 14 residues. The CDR3 DNA sequence: TGCAGCGTCCGATACCCCAGAGGACACACTGAAGCTTTCTTT. It translates to CSVRYPRGHTEAFF.

The V call is TRBV14, the J call TRBJ1-2; no reliable D call. V dropped 2 bases and J dropped 4 bases, with 14 bases sitting between them. This CDR3 contains 15 residues. Germline-derived CDR1 and CDR2 are SGHDN and FVKESK. The CDR3 DNA reads TGTGCCAGCAGCCAAAATCAGATTATGGGCTATGGCTACACCTTC. It encodes CASSQNQIMGYGYTF.

This clonotype was seen many times. The chain carries TRBV4-3 and TRBJ2-7; 13 nucleotides line up with TRBD2. Germline V gene lookup returns CDR1 LGHNA and CDR2 YSLEER. This CDR3 spans 18 amino acids. Unmatched junction bases numbered 9, after V lost 0 bases and J lost 4 bases. In nucleotides, the CDR3 is TGCGCCAGCAGCCAAGATCGACTAGCGGGAGGATTGGTGTACGAGCAGTACTTC. This sequence encodes CASSQDRLAGGLVYEQYF.

The CDR3 DNA sequence: TGTGCCAGTAGTCGCAGACAGGGGTACCTCTACGAGCAGTACTTC. Translated: CASSRRQGYLYEQYF. The chain has TRBV19 and TRBJ2-7; TRBD1 agrees at 8 bases. After removal of 5 bases from V and 3 bases from J, the junction contained 9 bases not matched to a gene. CDR1 is LNHDA, CDR2 SQIVND, per germline (reference sequence). This CDR3 comprises 15 residues.

In its sample, this clonotype was seen a few times. The chain employs TRBV4-1 and TRBJ1-5, with D possibly TRBD1 on 6 matching bases. CDR1 is MGHRA and CDR2 is YSYEKL in the germline V gene. The V gene lost 0 bases and the J gene lost 3 bases, with 9 bases spanning the gap. CDR3 length: 15 residues. The CDR3 loop reads CASSQDQGINQPQHF. The CDR3 DNA reads TGCGCCAGCAGCCAAGATCAGGGGATCAATCAGCCCCAGCATTTT.

The table lists this clonotype with a few counts. The V gene is TRBV7-2, the J gene TRBJ2-7; no clear D. Germline values: CDR1 SGHTA, CDR2 FQGNSA. The CDR3 length is 13 residues. Trimming removed 6 bases at V and 2 bases at J, with 11 bases between. The CDR3 region is CASSRDIPYEQYF. In DNA, the CDR3 is TGTGCCAGCAGTCGAGACATCCCCTACGAGCAGTACTTC.

This chain connects TRBV4-3 to TRBJ1-4; D not certain. This CDR3 has 14 residues. Germline CDR1 and CDR2: LGHNA and YSLEER. V was shortened by 0 bases and J by 6 bases, with 8 bases between the two germline ends. CDR3 amino acids: CASSQDKWDEKLFF. The DNA of the CDR3 is TGCGCCAGCAGCCAAGATAAGTGGGATGAAAAACTGTTTTTT.

The chain carries TRBV27 and TRBJ2-1, with D possibly called TRBD1 or TRBD2 (6 bases each). The CDR3 is 15 amino acids. From germline, CDR1 is MNHEY and CDR2 SMNVEV (reference sequence). The V end was cut by 4 bases, the J end by 8 bases, with 18 bases between. The chain's CDR3 is CASSSWGASKDEQFF. The CDR3 DNA reads TGTGCCAGCAGTTCCTGGGGGGCCTCTAAGGATGAGCAGTTCTTC.

The J gene is TRBJ1-3, the V gene TRBV5-1; no definite D call. Per the germline V gene, CDR1 is SGHRS and CDR2 is YFSETQ. The CDR3 spans 13 residues. Trimming removed 3 bases from V and 3 bases from J, with 7 bases in between. DNA of the CDR3: TGCGCCAGCAGCTCTTCCGATGGAAACACCATATATTTT. Its protein is CASSSSDGNTIYF.

This clonotype was seen ten or more times. The rearrangement uses TRBV28 and TRBJ2-2; D unresolved. The V end was cut by 5 bases, the J end by 3 bases, with 7 bases between. This CDR3 has 13 residues. Germline V lookup: CDR1 MDHEN, CDR2 SYDVKM. This chain's CDR3 is CASSPVHTGELFF. As DNA, the CDR3 is TGTGCCAGCAGTCCAGTCCACACCGGGGAGCTGTTTTTT.

This clonotype has only a few counts. J is TRBJ1-1 and V is TRBV3-1; tentative D call: TRBD1 (5 bases). Germline CDR1 and CDR2: LGHDT and YNNKEL (reference sequence). CDR3 length: 10 residues. V was pared by 11 bases and J by 9 bases, with 13 bases between. The CDR3 DNA sequence: TGTGCCGCCGGGGCGGAGAAAGCTTTCTTT. This translates into CAAGAEKAFF.

The J gene is TRBJ2-1, the V gene TRBV10-3; 11 nucleotides match TRBD1. From germline, CDR1 is ENHRY and CDR2 SYGVKD. The CDR3 loop spans 13 amino acids. V lost 11 bases, J lost 5 bases, and 5 bases stayed unmatched. CDR3 nucleotides: TGTGCCTTCGGACAGGGGGCGCACAATGAGCAGTTCTTC. This gives the protein CAFGQGAHNEQFF.

The gene calls are TRBV6-5 and TRBJ1-6; no reliable D call. V lost 2 bases and J lost 7, with 9 bases in between. Looked up from germline, CDR1 is MNHEY and CDR2 is SVGAGI. This CDR3 comprises 14 residues. CDR3 amino acids: CASSYLQPNSPLHF. In nucleotides, the CDR3 is TGTGCCAGCAGTTACCTCCAGCCGAATTCACCCCTCCACTTT.

This clonotype turned up a few times. This CDR3 reads CASSDPGQGLRTNYGYTF. The CDR3 DNA is TGTGCCAGCAGCGACCCAGGACAGGGTCTCAGGACTAACTATGGCTACACCTTC. The chain couples TRBV9 to TRBJ1-2, with 8 bases aligning to TRBD1. Unmatched junction bases numbered 13, after V lost 3 bases and J lost 0 bases. Germline V gene lookup returns CDR1 SGDLS and CDR2 YYNGEE. The CDR3 extends over 18 amino acids.

V usage is TRBV5-1 and J usage is TRBJ1-2; D is uncertain. CDR1 and CDR2 (germline): SGHRS, YFSETQ. V was trimmed by 0 bases and J by 1 base, leaving 7 bases between them. This CDR3 has 14 residues. The DNA for the CDR3 is TGCGCCAGCAGCTTGGTCGGCCGTAACTATGGCTACACCTTC. Translated, it gives CASSLVGRNYGYTF.

The J gene is TRBJ1-2, the V gene TRBV27, with 7 bases identical to TRBD1. Germline V gene data show CDR1 as MNHEY and CDR2 as SMNVEV (reference sequence). The V gene end was trimmed by 5 bases and the J gene end by 5 bases; junction bases not matched to a gene: 5. CDR3 length: 13 residues. The CDR3 region has the DNA TGTGCCAGCAGTGACCGGGACAGTTATGGCTACACCTTC. It codes for CASSDRDSYGYTF.

This chain connects TRBV12-3 or TRBV12-4 to TRBJ2-1, with 9 positions matching TRBD1. The V gene end was trimmed by 2 bases and the J gene end by 11 bases; junction bases not matched to a gene: 10. This CDR3 region has 15 residues. This CDR3 is CASSLSGQGARKQFF. Here the CDR3 DNA reads TGTGCCAGCAGTTTATCGGGACAGGGAGCCCGGAAGCAGTTCTTC.

A few counts support this clonotype. The chain couples TRBV29-1 to TRBJ1-2; TRBD1 is a possible D gene (5 bases). Trimming shortened V by 0 bases and J by 4 bases, and 12 bases separated the two germline ends. Germline-derived CDR1 and CDR2 are SQVTM and ANQGSEA. This CDR3 region has 14 residues. This CDR3 reads CSVEEGGAVYGYTF. CDR3 nucleotide sequence: TGCAGCGTTGAAGAGGGAGGGGCAGTCTATGGCTACACCTTC.

This clonotype has just a few counts. The chain carries TRBV6-1 and TRBJ2-1; 7 nucleotides align to TRBD2. The CDR3 contains 18 residues. V dropped 7 bases and J dropped 0; count of bases not matched to a gene: 15. Germline lookup yields CDR1 MNHNS and CDR2 SASEGT. For the CDR3, the DNA is TGTGCCAGCAACCCGGCGGGAGTTTTGCTCCTCTCCTACAATGAGCAGTTCTTC. This sequence encodes CASNPAGVLLLSYNEQFF.

This chain uses TRBV27 with TRBJ2-1, with 14 nucleotides matching TRBD2. This CDR3 has 16 amino acids. Germline assignment: CDR1 MNHEY and CDR2 SMNVEV (reference sequence). J gave up 7 bases and V 5 bases, and 7 bases lay outside the gene matches. The CDR3 loop is CASSTTSGRGGNEQFF. The CDR3 region has the DNA TGTGCCAGCAGTACGACTAGCGGGAGGGGGGGAAATGAGCAGTTCTTC.